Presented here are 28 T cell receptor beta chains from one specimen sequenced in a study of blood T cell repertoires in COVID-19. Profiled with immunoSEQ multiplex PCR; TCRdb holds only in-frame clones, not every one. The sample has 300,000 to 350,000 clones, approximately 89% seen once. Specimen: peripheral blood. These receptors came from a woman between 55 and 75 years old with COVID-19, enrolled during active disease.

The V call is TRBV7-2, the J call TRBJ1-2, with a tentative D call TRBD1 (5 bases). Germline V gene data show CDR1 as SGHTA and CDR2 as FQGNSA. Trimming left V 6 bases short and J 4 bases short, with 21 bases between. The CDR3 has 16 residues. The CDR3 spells CASSPRGSLLFYGYTF. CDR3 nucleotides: TGTGCCAGCAGTCCCCGGGGGAGCCTTCTGTTCTATGGCTACACCTTC.

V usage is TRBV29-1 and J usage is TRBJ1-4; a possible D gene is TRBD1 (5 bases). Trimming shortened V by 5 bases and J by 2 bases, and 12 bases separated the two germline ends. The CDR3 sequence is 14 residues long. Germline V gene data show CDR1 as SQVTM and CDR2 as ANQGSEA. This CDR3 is CSVQGTPTNEKLFF. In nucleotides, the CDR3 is TGCAGCGTTCAGGGCACCCCCACTAATGAAAAACTGTTTTTT. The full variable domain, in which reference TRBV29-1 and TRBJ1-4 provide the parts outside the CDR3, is SAVISQKPSRDICQRGTSLTIQCQVDSQVTMMFWYRQQPGQSLTLIATANQGSEATYESGFVIDKFPISRPNLTFSTLTVSNMSPEDSSIYLCSVQGTPTNEKLFFGSGTQLSVL.

The CDR3 DNA follows: TGCGCCAGCGCGACTGGAAACACCATATATTTT. This gives the protein CASATGNTIYF. The chain couples TRBV5-1 to TRBJ1-3; no reliable D call. The ends were cut back, 7 bases at V and 2 bases at J, with 4 bases in the middle. The CDR3 totals 11 residues. CDR1 is SGHRS, CDR2 YFSETQ, per germline.

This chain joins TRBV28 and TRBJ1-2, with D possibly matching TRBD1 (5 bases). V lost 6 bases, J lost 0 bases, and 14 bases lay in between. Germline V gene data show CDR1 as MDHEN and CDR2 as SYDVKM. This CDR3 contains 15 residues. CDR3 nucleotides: TGTGCCAGCAGAGAACAGGATGGAGCTAACTATGGCTACACCTTC. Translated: CASREQDGANYGYTF.

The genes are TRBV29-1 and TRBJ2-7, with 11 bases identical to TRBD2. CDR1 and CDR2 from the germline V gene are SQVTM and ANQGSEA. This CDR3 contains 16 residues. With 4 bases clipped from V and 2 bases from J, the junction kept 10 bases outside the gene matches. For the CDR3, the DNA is TGCAGCGTTGGCGGGCTAGCGGGGGGTCGGGCCTACGAGCAGTACTTC. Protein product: CSVGGLAGGRAYEQYF.

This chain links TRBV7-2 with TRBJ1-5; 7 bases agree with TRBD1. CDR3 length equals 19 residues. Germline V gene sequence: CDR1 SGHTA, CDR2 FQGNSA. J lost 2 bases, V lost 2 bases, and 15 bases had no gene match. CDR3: CASSLKGVSEGAGNQPQHF. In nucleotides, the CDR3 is TGTGCCAGCAGCTTAAAAGGGGTAAGTGAGGGGGCAGGCAATCAGCCCCAGCATTTT.

As DNA, the CDR3 is TGTGCCAGCTCGGGGGCCCTCACAGATACGCAGTATTTT. This translates into CASSGALTDTQYF. The rearrangement joins TRBV18 to TRBJ2-3; a possible D gene is TRBD1 (6 bases). Germline V gene lookup returns CDR1 KGHSH and CDR2 LQKENI. V was cut by 6 bases and J by 2 bases, with 9 bases left in between. This CDR3 region has 13 residues.

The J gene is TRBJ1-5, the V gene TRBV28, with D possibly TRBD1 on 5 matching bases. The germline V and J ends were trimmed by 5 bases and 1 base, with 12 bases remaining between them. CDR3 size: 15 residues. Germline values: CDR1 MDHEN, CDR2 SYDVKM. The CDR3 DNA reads TGTGCCAGCAGTCCGGGGGACGCAAGCAATCAGCCCCAGCATTTT. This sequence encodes CASSPGDASNQPQHF.

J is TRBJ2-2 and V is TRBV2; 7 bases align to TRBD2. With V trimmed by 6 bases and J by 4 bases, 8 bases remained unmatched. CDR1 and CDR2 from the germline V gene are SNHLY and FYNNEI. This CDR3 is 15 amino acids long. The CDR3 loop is CASSLAGVLTGELFF. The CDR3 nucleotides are TGTGCCAGCAGCCTCGCGGGGGTTCTCACCGGGGAGCTGTTTTTT.

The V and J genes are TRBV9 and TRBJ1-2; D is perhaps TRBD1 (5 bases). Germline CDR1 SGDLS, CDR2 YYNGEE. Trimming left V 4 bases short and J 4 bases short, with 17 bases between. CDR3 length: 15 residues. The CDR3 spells CASSSSGRGTYGYTF. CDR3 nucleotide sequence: TGTGCCAGCAGCTCTTCCGGTAGGGGAACCTATGGCTACACCTTC.

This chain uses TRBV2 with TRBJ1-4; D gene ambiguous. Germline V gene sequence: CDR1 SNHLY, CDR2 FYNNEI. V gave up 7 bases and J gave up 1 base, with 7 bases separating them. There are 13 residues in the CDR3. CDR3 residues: CASKRETNEKLFF. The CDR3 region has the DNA TGTGCCAGCAAGCGGGAAACTAATGAAAAACTGTTTTTT.

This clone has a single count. CDR3 loop: CASRGGYYGYTF. The CDR3 coding sequence is TGTGCCAGCAGGGGGGGATATTATGGCTACACCTTC. The chain joins TRBV27 to TRBJ1-2; weak D call: TRBD1 (5 bases). The CDR3 sequence is 12 residues long. Germline V gene data show CDR1 as MNHEY and CDR2 as SMNVEV (reference sequence). V lost 6 bases to trimming and J lost 5 bases, with 10 bases between them.

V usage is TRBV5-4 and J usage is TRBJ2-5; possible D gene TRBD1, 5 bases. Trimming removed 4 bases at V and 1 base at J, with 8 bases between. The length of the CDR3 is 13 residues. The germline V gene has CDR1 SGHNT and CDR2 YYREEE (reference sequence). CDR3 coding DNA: TGTGCCAGCAGCCGACAGCTCCAAGAGACCCAGTACTTC. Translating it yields CASSRQLQETQYF. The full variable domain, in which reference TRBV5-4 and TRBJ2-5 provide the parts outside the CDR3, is ETGVTQSPTHLIKTRGQQVTLRCSSQSGHNTVSWYQQALGQGPQFIFQYYREEENGRGNFPPRFSGLQFPNYSSELNVNALELDDSALYLCASSRQLQETQYFGPGTRLLVL.

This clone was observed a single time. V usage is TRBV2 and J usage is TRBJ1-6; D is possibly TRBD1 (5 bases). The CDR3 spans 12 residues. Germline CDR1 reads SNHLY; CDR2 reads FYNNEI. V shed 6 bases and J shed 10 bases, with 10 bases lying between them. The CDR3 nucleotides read TGTGCCAGCAGAAGTGACAGATCACCCCTCCACTTT. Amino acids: CASRSDRSPLHF.

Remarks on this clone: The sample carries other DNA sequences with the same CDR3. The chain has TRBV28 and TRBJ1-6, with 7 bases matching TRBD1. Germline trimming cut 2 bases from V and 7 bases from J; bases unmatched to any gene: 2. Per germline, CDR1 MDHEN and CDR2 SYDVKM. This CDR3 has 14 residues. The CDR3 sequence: CASSLDRANSPLHF. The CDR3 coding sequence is TGTGCCAGCAGTTTAGACAGGGCGAATTCACCCCTCCACTTT.

The CDR3 region has the DNA TGTGCCAGCAGTGGACTGATCAGGGGGATGAGTTCCTCTGGAAACACCATATATTTT. This sequence encodes CASSGLIRGMSSSGNTIYF. V gene TRBV6-1 combines with J gene TRBJ1-3; TRBD1 matches at 7 bases. CDR3 length: 19 residues. J lost 0 bases, V lost 4 bases, and 15 bases had no gene match. Germline CDR1 is MNHNS and CDR2 is SASEGT.

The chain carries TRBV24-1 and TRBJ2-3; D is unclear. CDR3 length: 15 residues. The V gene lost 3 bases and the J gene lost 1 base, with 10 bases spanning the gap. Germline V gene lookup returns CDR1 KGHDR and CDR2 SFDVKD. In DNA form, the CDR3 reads TGTGCCACCAGTGATCGGCAGGTCGGCACAGATACGCAGTATTTT. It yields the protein CATSDRQVGTDTQYF.

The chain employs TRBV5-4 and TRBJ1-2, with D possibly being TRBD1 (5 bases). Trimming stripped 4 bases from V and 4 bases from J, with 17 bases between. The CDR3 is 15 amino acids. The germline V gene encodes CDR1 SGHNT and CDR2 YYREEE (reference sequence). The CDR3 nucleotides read TGTGCCAGCAGCACTAAGGCAGGGCCTACCTATGGCTACACCTTC. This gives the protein CASSTKAGPTYGYTF.

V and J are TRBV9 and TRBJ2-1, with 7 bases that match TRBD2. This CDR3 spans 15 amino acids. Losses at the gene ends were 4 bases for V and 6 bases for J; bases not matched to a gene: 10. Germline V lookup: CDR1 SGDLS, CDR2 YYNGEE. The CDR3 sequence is CASSSGIAGSNEQFF. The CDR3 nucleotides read TGTGCCAGCAGCTCCGGGATAGCGGGTAGCAATGAGCAGTTCTTC.

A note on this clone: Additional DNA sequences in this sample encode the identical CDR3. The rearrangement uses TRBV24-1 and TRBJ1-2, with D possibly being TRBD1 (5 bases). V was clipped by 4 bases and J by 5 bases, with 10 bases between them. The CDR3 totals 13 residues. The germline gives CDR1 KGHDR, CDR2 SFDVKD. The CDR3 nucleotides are TGTGCCACCAGTGACGCCGGGGGATATGGCTACACCTTC. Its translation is CATSDAGGYGYTF.

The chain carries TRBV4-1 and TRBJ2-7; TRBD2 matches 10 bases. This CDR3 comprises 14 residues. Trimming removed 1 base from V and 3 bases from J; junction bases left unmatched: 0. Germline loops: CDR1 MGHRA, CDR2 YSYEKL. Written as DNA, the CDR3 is TGCGCCAGCAGCCAAGTAGCGGGGGGCTACGAGCAGTACTTC. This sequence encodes CASSQVAGGYEQYF.

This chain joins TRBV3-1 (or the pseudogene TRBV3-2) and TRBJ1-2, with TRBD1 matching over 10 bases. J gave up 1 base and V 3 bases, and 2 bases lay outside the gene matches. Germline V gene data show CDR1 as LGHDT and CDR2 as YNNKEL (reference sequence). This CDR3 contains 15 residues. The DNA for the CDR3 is TGTGCCAGCAGCCAGGGGACAGGGGTTAACTATGGCTACACCTTC. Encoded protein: CASSQGTGVNYGYTF.

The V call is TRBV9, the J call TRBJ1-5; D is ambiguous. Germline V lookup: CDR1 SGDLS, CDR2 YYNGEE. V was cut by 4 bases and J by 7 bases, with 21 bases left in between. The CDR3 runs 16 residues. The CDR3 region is CASSPGDRVPGQPQHF. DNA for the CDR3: TGTGCCAGCAGCCCCGGAGATCGGGTCCCGGGGCAGCCCCAGCATTTT.

For the CDR3, the DNA is TGTGCCAGCAGGGACAACAGGGGGTCTGGTCAGCCCCAGCATTTT. Amino acids: CASRDNRGSGQPQHF. The chain is built from TRBV6-6 and TRBJ1-5; 8 bases agree with TRBD1. The CDR3 consists of 15 residues. J was trimmed by 6 bases and V by 6 bases; bases with no gene match: 10. From germline, CDR1 is MNHNY and CDR2 SVGAGI (reference sequence).

The CDR3 region is CASSLSPGLNNEQFF. CDR3 DNA sequence: TGCGCCAGCAGCTTGTCCCCCGGACTCAACAATGAGCAGTTCTTC. J is TRBJ2-1 and V is TRBV5-1, with a weak D call TRBD2 (5 bases). V dropped 1 base and J dropped 5 bases, with 13 bases sitting between them. CDR3 length: 15 amino acids. Germline-derived CDR1 and CDR2 are SGHRS and YFSETQ.

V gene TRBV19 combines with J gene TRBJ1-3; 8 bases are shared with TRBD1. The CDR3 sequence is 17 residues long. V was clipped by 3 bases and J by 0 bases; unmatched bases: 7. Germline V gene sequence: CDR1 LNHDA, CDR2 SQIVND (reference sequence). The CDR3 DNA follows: TGTGCCAGTAGTATTCCGGGACAGGCCCACTCTGGAAACACCATATATTTT. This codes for CASSIPGQAHSGNTIYF.

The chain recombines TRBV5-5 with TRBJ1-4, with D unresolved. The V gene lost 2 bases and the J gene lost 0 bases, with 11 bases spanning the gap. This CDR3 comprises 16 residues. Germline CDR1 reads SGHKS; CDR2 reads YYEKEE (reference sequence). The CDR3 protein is CASSLSRPATNEKLFF. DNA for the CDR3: TGTGCCAGCAGCTTATCCAGGCCTGCAACTAATGAAAAACTGTTTTTT.

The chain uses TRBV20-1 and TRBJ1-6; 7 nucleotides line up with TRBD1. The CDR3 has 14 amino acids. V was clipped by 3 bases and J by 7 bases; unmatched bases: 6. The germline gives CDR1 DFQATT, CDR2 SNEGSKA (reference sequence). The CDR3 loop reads CSASYRGKNSPLHF. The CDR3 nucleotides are TGCAGTGCTAGTTACAGGGGTAAGAATTCACCCCTCCACTTT.